This T cell receptor beta chain was sequenced during a study of blood T cells in healthy people across ages. The CDR3 runs to 13 residues. Trimming at V came to 1 base and at J to 4 bases, leaving 0 bases not matched to a gene. Germline CDR1 is SQVTM and CDR2 is ANQGSEA. General observations from the study: More naive CD4+ cells and higher diversity marked long-lived donors relative to aged donors.

This clonotype was counted once. Its target is unknown. Combining a sample-barcoded 5' primer with a J-beta primer mix, a second PCR ran for about 6 to 11 cycles. Each cDNA molecule received a tag from a template-switch adaptor that had 12 random nucleotides. TCRdb ran MiXCR on the 5' RACE reads and lists one entry per CDR3 protein. The repertoire has roughly 790,000 distinct CDR3 sequences, roughly 41% of them found once; the top ten carry 20% to 25%. This TCR derives from a woman in her sixties in good health. The sequenced material came from blood. This chain joins TRBV29-1 and TRBJ1-3; 8 nucleotides match TRBD1. Here the CDR3 reads CSVEGQGGNTIYF. CDR3 nucleotide sequence: TGCAGCGTTGAAGGACAGGGGGGAAACACCATATATTTT.